In this sample, the clone carrying this T cell receptor (beta chain) turned up a few times. Its antigen is undetermined. PCR involved 60 Vbeta and 13 Jbeta primers. Repertoires were generated with immunoSEQ multiplex PCR, while TCRdb's copy carries only in-frame clones and drops some. The data contain approximately 82,000 clones, about 9.5% of them singletons. The CDR3 length is 13 residues. Germline-derived CDR1 and CDR2 are SGDLS and YYNGEE. V dropped 6 bases and J dropped 9; count of bases not matched to a gene: 12. The data belong to a study of cytomegalovirus exposure and HLA in healthy donors. Study results and caveats: Roughly even sequencing depth across donors was the assumption behind the presence/absence analyses.

The chain carries TRBV9 and TRBJ2-7; 7 nucleotides align to TRBD1. The sequencing sample was made of PBMCs. This TCR was recovered from a man aged 60-69 years in good health and CMV-seropositive. The CDR3 sequence is CASMGTANRSQYV. The CDR3 DNA is TGTGCCAGCATGGGGACAGCGAACCGTTCGCAGTACGTC.